This T cell receptor (beta chain) appears in the sequencing data of a study of T-cell memory formation after mild COVID-19. General study points: Researchers found some responding clones in pre-infection memory, a sign that cross-reactive memory joined.

The CDR3 extends over 13 amino acids. Germline V lookup: CDR1 MNHEY, CDR2 SVGEGT. TCRdb re-analysed the 5' RACE reads in MiXCR, keeping a single row per CDR3 protein. The table includes about 200,000 distinct CDR3 sequences, over 7.5% detected once. Worth noting for this clonotype: Its antigen remains unknown. One junction end does not reproduce the germline sequence, and a read error may be involved.

The chain joins TRBV6-2 or TRBV6-3 to TRBJ2-3; 10 nucleotides match TRBD1. The TCR was taken from a young man who had mild COVID-19 (a few samples of this study predate the infection). Cell type and time point are not known. Sequences were obtained from PBMCs or a T cell subset sorted from them (not recorded which). Here the CDR3 reads CASSYSSGQGIGF. CDR3 sequence (DNA): TGTGCCAGCAGTTACTCGTCGGGACAGGGGATAGGATTT.